The entry below describes one T cell receptor beta chain. Its antigen is still unknown. Participants comprised healthy donors of bone marrow. The entry originates in a study of cytomegalovirus exposure and HLA in healthy donors. Germline V gene data show CDR1 as MNHEY and CDR2 as SVGAGI. The CDR3 loop spans 13 amino acids. With 60 Vbeta and 13 Jbeta primers, the PCR was carried out. Assay used: immunoSEQ multiplex PCR; TCRdb lists only in-frame clones, some missing. The table lists roughly 120,000 clones, 73% of them singletons. The study's findings and limits: Per a prior analysis, the majority of TCR beta V segments were productive roughly 87% or roughly 30% of the time.

The TCR comes from a woman aged 40 to 50 in good health and CMV-seropositive. This chain joins TRBV6-5 and TRBJ2-5; D is undetermined. The tail of the sequence fits TRBJ2-7 better, so the J call may be wrong. The sample comprised PBMCs. The CDR3 nucleotides read TGTGCCAGCAGGCTAACAGCAACCTACGAGCAGTACTTC. Translation gives CASRLTATYEQYF.